The entry below describes one T cell receptor beta chain. V dropped 0 bases and J dropped 3 bases, with 6 bases sitting between them. Per the germline V gene, CDR1 is MNHEY and CDR2 is SMNVEV (reference sequence). The CDR3 consists of 13 residues. The data belong to a study of blood T cell repertoires in COVID-19. Study at large: There were acute and convalescent COVID-19 samples, and they came from the United States, Italy and Spain. PBMCs, B-cell-depleted T cells, or T cells were the source of the cDNA or gDNA that made up the material.

This table comes from immunoSEQ multiplex PCR, and its TCRdb copy is limited to in-frame clones, with some not included. The sample lists roughly 570,000 clones; less than 90% were seen once. The sequence was collected from a woman between 45 and 60 years old with COVID-19, enrolled during active disease. The sequencing input was peripheral blood. The chain links TRBV27 to TRBJ2-7; D gene uncertain. The CDR3 sequence: CASSLSNFYEQYF. The CDR3 DNA sequence: TGTGCCAGCAGTTTATCGAACTTCTACGAGCAGTACTTC.